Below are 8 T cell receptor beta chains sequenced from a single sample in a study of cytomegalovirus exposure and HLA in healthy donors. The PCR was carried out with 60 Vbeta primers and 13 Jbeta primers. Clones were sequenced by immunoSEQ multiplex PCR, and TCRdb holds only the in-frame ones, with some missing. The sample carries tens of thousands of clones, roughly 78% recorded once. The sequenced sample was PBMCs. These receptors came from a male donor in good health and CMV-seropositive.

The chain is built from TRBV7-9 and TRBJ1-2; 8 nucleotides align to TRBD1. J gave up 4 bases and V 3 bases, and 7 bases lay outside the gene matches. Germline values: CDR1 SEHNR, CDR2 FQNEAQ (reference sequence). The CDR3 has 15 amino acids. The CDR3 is CASSLGWDRTYGYTF. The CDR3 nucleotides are TGTGCCAGCAGCTTGGGTTGGGACAGGACCTATGGCTACACCTTC.

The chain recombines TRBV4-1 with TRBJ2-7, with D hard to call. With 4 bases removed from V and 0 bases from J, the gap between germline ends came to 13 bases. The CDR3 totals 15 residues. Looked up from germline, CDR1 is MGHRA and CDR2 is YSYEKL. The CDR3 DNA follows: TGCGCCAGCAGCCGCACTATCACCGGCTCCTACGAGCAGTACTTC. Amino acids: CASSRTITGSYEQYF.

The CDR3 DNA reads TGTGCCAGCAGTGAAGGGCTAGCGGACACAGATACGCAGTATTTT. Translation: CASSEGLADTDTQYF. The genes are TRBV25-1 and TRBJ2-3, with 7 positions matching TRBD2. V lost 2 bases, J lost 2 bases, and 4 bases stayed unmatched. Germline CDR1 reads MGHDK; CDR2 reads SYGVNS. There are 15 residues in the CDR3.

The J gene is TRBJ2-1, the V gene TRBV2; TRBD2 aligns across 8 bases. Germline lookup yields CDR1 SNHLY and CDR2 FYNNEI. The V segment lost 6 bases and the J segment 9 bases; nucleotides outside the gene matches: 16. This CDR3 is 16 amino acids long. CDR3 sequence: CASRGGLSGGPSEQFF. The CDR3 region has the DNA TGTGCCAGCAGGGGGGGCCTGTCGGGAGGGCCTAGTGAGCAGTTCTTC. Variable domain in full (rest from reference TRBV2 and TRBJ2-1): EPEVTQTPSHQVTQMGQEVILRCVPISNHLYFYWYRQILGQKVEFLVSFYNNEISEKSEIFDDQFSVERPDGSNFTLKIRSTKLEDSAMYFCASRGGLSGGPSEQFFGPGTRLTVL.

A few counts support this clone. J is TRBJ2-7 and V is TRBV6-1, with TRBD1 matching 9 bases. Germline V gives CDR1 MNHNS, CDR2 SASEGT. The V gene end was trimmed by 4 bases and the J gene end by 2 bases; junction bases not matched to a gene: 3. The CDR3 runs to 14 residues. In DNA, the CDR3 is TGTGCCAGCAGTGTAAGACAGGGGGCCTACGAGCAGTACTTC. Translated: CASSVRQGAYEQYF.

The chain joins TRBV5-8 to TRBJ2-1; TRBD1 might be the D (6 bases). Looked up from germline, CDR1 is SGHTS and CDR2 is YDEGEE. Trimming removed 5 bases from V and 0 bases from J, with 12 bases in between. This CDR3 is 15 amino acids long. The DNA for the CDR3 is TGTGCCAGCAGTCACGGACAGTCCTCCTACAATGAGCAGTTCTTC. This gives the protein CASSHGQSSYNEQFF. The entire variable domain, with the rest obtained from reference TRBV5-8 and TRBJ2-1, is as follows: EAGVTQSPTHLIKTRGQQATLRCSPISGHTSVYWYQQALGLGLQFLLWYDEGEERNRGNFPPRFSGRQFPNYSSELNVNALELEDSALYLCASSHGQSSYNEQFFGPGTRLTVL.

The CDR3 loop is CASSLAMVNTEAFF. The CDR3 DNA reads TGCGCCAGCAGCTTGGCTATGGTGAACACTGAAGCTTTCTTT. The rearrangement uses TRBV5-1 and TRBJ1-1; no clear D gene. Trimming pared 0 bases from V and 0 bases from J, leaving 6 bases between. Germline CDR1 reads SGHRS; CDR2 reads YFSETQ. The CDR3 contains 14 residues.

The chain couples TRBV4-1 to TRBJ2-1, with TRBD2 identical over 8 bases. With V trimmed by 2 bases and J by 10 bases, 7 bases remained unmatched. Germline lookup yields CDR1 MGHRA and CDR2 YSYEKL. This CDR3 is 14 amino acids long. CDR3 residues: CASSQPGLGWEQFF. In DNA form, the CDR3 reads TGCGCCAGCAGCCAACCGGGACTAGGTTGGGAGCAGTTCTTC.